Many counts were recorded for the clone carrying this T cell receptor beta chain. The V gene end was trimmed by 0 bases and the J gene end by 9 bases; junction bases not matched to a gene: 12. The length of the CDR3 is 19 residues. Per the germline V gene, CDR1 is WSHSY and CDR2 is SAAADI. Researchers barred patients who had uncontrolled infection, other autoimmune disease, pregnancy or lactation. These data come from a study of T cells in Graves' hyperthyroidism and ophthalmopathy. About the study: Peripheral blood was taken when the disease was first diagnosed, before any treatment began.

TCR beta CDR3 sequences were amplified from RNA transcripts. The TCR CDR3 first-round RT-PCR relied on the HTBI primer set. TCRdb analysed the multiplex PCR reads with MiXCR anew, one entry per CDR3 protein. In the table there are about 480,000 distinct CDR3 sequences, about 15% of which are singletons. Sequencing used blood. The J gene is TRBJ2-1, the V gene TRBV10-2; the match to TRBD2 covers 15 bases. The receptor was isolated from a young woman with Graves' hyperthyroidism. The CDR3 DNA is TGCGCCAGCAGTGAGTCGACTTCGTGGGGACTAGCGGGAGGAAGTGAGCAGTTCTTC. This gives the protein CASSESTSWGLAGGSEQFF.